This note documents a single TCR beta chain sequence. Unmatched junction bases numbered 11, after V lost 4 bases and J lost 8 bases. The length of the CDR3 is 16 residues. In germline, CDR1 is SGDLS, CDR2 YYNGEE. This sample is part of a study of blood T cell repertoires in COVID-19. About the study: Samples taken during acute and convalescent COVID-19 were collected in the United States, Italy and Spain. PBMCs, B-cell-depleted T cells, or T cells were the source of the cDNA or gDNA that made up the material.

As handled by the study authors: Amplification of reference gene primers was used by the study to estimate nucleated cell counts. Sequencing used immunoSEQ multiplex PCR; TCRdb keeps in-frame clones, though not all of them. The V and J calls and clone size come from that table; D and trimming were worked out from the DNA. The repertoire includes 390,000 or so clones, about 90% of them detected once, and 6.5% to 8% sits in the top ten. This rearrangement joins TRBV9 to TRBJ1-6; 8 bases are a match to TRBD1. This receptor was identified in a young man with active or convalescent COVID-19. The sequenced sample consisted of peripheral blood. CDR3 protein: CASSPRTGLGHSPLHF. CDR3 in DNA: TGTGCCAGCAGCCCAAGGACAGGGCTGGGACATTCACCCCTCCACTTT. Complete variable domain (other parts from reference TRBV9 and TRBJ1-6): DSGVTQTPKHLITATGQRVTLRCSPRSGDLSVYWYQQSLDQGLQFLIQYYNGEERAKGNILERFSAQQFPDLHSELNLSSLELGDSALYFCASSPRTGLGHSPLHFGNGTRLTVT.